Listed below are T cell receptor beta chains from one sample, sequenced in a study of T cell repertoires in cytomegalovirus infection. MiXCR was run by TCRdb on the reads, yielding one entry per CDR3 protein. The sample holds hundreds of thousands of distinct CDR3 sequences; approximately 22% are singletons and the top ten take 15% to 20%. The sequenced material came from CD8+ T cells from PBMCs. The receptors originated from a human donor in good health (CMV status not recorded). Some clones in this sample may be carry-over from other donors' samples. Each CDR3 is given with its conserved first and last residue. A D gene is named only where the DNA matches it firmly. Clone size is not always given. Where it is, it says once, few, many or a class for expanded clones.

D | J | size | length | V | DNA | CDR3
. | TRBJ2-1 | . | 15 | TRBV20-1 | TGCAGTGCTCTCGCCGGGGGTGATAAATTTAATGAGCAGTTCTTC | CSALAGGDKFNEQFF
. | TRBJ1-1 | . | 16 | TRBV10-3 | TGTGCCATCAGTGAGGGGGCACTTCAAGTGAACACTGAAGCTTTCTTT | CAISEGALQVNTEAFF
. | TRBJ1-5 | many | 14 | TRBV28 | TGTGCCACCGCTAATTTTGCGGGCAATCAGCCCCAGCATTTT | CATANFAGNQPQHF
. | TRBJ1-1 | few | 14 | TRBV2 | TGTGCCAGCACGCCGATAACGGTGAACACTGAAGCTTTCTTT | CASTPITVNTEAFF
. | TRBJ2-7 | . | 13 | TRBV19 | TGTGCCAGTAGTATGGCCGGGGACTACGAGCAGTACTTC | CASSMAGDYEQYF
. | TRBJ2-7 | few | 14 | TRBV6-6 | TGTGCCAGCACCCGAGGCACCGCAGCCTCCGAGCAGTACTTC | CASTRGTAASEQYF
TRBD2 | TRBJ2-5 | many | 16 | TRBV7-2 | TGTGCCAGCAGCTTGAATCACGGGGGGGAAAGAGAGACCCAGTACTTC | CASSLNHGGERETQYF
. | TRBJ1-1 | many | 14 | TRBV12-3/TRBV12-4 | TGTGCCAGCAGTCCGGGACCGCTGAACACTGAAGCTTTCTTT | CASSPGPLNTEAFF
TRBD1 | TRBJ2-2 | many | 18 | TRBV7-2 | TGTGCCAGCAGCTCGTTAGGTTGGGACAGGGCTCCCGCCGGGGAGCTGTTTTTT | CASSSLGWDRAPAGELFF
. | TRBJ1-1 | . | 13 | TRBV11-1 | TGTGCCAGCAGCATGTGGGGCAACACTGAAGCTTTCTTT | CASSMWGNTEAFF
. | TRBJ1-4 | . | 13 | TRBV28 | TGTGCCAGCAGTCCACCCCTCGGTGAAAAACTGCTTTTT | CASSPPLGEKLLF
. | TRBJ2-5 | . | 13 | TRBV4-1 | TGCGCCAGCAGCCAACTCAGATCGGAGACCCAGTACTTC | CASSQLRSETQYF
. | TRBJ1-2 | many | 15 | TRBV6-2/TRBV6-3 | TGTGCCAGCAGTTACTCGATCGGACAGCCGGATGGCTACACCTTC | CASSYSIGQPDGYTF
. | TRBJ1-2 | . | 17 | TRBV9 | TGTGCCAGCAGCGCCCGGGACCTACCAACCCTTAACTATGGCTACACCTTC | CASSARDLPTLNYGYTF
TRBD2 | TRBJ2-3 | few | 15 | TRBV12-3/TRBV12-4 | TGTGCCAGCAGCTTAGCGGGGGGCACGCTGGATACGCAGTATTTT | CASSLAGGTLDTQYF
. | TRBJ2-1 | few | 13 | TRBV20-1 | TGCAGTGCTAGACGGAGGCAGTACAATGAGCAGTTCTTC | CSARRRQYNEQFF
. | TRBJ1-5 | few | 15 | TRBV4-1 | TGCGCCAGCAGCCAATTAACGGGGGCAGGTCAGCCCCAGCATTTT | CASSQLTGAGQPQHF
TRBD1 | TRBJ1-5 | many | 15 | TRBV28 | TGTGCCAGCAGTTTGGGGCAGGGGGCTGATCAGCCCCAGCATTTT | CASSLGQGADQPQHF
. | TRBJ1-3 | many | 15 | TRBV7-8 | TGTGCCAGCAGCTTATTGGTCAGCTCTGGAAACACCATATATTTT | CASSLLVSSGNTIYF
TRBD2 | TRBJ2-2 | . | 13 | TRBV20-1 | TGCAGTGCTCTAGCGGGGGGGACCGGGGAGCTGTTTTTT | CSALAGGTGELFF
TRBD1 | TRBJ2-2 | . | 15 | TRBV12-3/TRBV12-4 | TGTGTCAGCAGTTTTGGGACAGGGAACACCGGGGAGCTGTTTTTT | CVSSFGTGNTGELFF
TRBD2 | TRBJ2-3 | . | 19 | TRBV2 | TGTGCCAGCAGTGAATGGCGGCTAGCGGGGGGCCTACGGACAGATACGCAGTATTTT | CASSEWRLAGGLRTDTQYF